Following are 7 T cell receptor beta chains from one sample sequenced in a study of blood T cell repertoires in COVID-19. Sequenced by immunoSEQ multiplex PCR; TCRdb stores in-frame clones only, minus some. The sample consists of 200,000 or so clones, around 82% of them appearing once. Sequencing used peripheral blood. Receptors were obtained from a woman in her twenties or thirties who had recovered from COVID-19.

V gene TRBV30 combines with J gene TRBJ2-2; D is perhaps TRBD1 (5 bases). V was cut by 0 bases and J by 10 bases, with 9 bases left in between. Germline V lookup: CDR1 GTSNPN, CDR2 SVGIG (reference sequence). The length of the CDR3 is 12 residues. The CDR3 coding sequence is TGTGCCTGGAGTGTACCAGGGTCGGAGCTGTTTTTT. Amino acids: CAWSVPGSELFF.

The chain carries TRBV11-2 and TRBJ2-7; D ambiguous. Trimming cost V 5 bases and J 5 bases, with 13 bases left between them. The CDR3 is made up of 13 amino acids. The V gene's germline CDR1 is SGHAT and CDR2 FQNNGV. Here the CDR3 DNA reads TGTGCCAGCAGCCTCGAGCCTAGGAACGAGCAGTACTTC. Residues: CASSLEPRNEQYF.

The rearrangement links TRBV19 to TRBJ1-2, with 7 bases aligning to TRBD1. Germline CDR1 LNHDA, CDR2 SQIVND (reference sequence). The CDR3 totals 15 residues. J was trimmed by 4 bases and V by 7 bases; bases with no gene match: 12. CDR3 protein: CASTPTGIGSYGYTF. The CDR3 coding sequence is TGTGCCAGTACCCCGACAGGGATAGGAAGCTATGGCTACACCTTC. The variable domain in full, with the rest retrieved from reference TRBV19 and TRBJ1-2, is DGGITQSPKYLFRKEGQNVTLSCEQNLNHDAMYWYRQDPGQGLRLIYYSQIVNDFQKGDIAEGYSVSREKKESFPLTVTSAQKNPTAFYLCASTPTGIGSYGYTFGSGTRLTVV.

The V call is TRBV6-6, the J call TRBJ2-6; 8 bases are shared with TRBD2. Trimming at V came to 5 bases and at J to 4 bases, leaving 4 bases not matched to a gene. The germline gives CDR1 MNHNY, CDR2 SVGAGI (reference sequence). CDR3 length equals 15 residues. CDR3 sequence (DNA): TGTGCCAGCAGTCCCTCGGGAGGGGGGGCCAACGTCCTGACTTTC. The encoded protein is CASSPSGGGANVLTF.

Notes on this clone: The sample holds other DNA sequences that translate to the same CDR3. The CDR3 nucleotides read TGTGCCAGCAGTTTATCGGCGGGAGCCTACGAGCAGTACTTC. Its translation: CASSLSAGAYEQYF. This chain connects TRBV27 to TRBJ2-7; 7 bases are a match to TRBD2. V was clipped by 0 bases and J by 2 bases; unmatched bases: 1. CDR1 is MNHEY, CDR2 SMNVEV, per germline (reference sequence). CDR3 length equals 14 residues.

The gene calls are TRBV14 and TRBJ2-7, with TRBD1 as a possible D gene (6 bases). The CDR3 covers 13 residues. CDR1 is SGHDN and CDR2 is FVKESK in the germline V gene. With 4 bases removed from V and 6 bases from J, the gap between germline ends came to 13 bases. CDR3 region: CASSPLGGPEQYF. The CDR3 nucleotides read TGTGCCAGCAGCCCCCTAGGGGGTCCCGAGCAGTACTTC. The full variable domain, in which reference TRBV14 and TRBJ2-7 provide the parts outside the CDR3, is EAGVTQFPSHSVIEKGQTVTLRCDPISGHDNLYWYRRVMGKEIKFLLHFVKESKQDESGMPNNRFLAERTGGTYSTLKVQPAELEDSGVYFCASSPLGGPEQYFGPGTRLTVT.

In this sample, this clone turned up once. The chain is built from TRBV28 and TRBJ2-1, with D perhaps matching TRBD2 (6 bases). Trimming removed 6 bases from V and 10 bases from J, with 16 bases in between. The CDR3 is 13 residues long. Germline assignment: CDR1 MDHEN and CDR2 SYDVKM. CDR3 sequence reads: CASSFLGEDEQFF. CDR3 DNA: TGTGCCAGCAGCTTCCTGGGGGAGGACGAGCAGTTCTTC.